A selection of T cell receptor beta chains follows, all from one sample in a study of T cells in Graves' hyperthyroidism and ophthalmopathy. Via MiXCR, TCRdb re-called the multiplex PCR reads, giving one row per CDR3 protein. The table includes hundreds of thousands of distinct CDR3 sequences, 40% to 55% detected once. Sequencing was carried out using peripheral blood or thyroid tissue (not recorded which). All receptors come from a woman aged 18-30 years with Graves' hyperthyroidism. Each CDR3 is given with its conserved first and last residue.

TRBV7-8	TRBJ1-2	CASSHGTGENYGYTF
TRBV7-8	TRBJ2-2	CASSFGLARTGELFF
TRBV15	TRBJ1-6	CATSRDKAGGVGSPLHF
TRBV7-8	TRBJ2-7	CASRPGTSSYEQYF
TRBV2	TRBJ1-1	CASSTHRFEAFF
TRBV24-1	TRBJ2-2	CATSAPLWTTGELFF
TRBV29-1	TRBJ2-7	CSAVTSGVYEQYF
TRBV4-1	TRBJ1-5	CASSQYFQGGSNQPQHF
TRBV20-1	TRBJ1-6	CSVKTGAGSPLHF
TRBV7-2	TRBJ2-2	CASSLSMDTGELFF
TRBV24-1	TRBJ1-4	CATSAGGPNEKLFF
TRBV7-8	TRBJ2-7	CASSFSQALEQYF
TRBV29-1	TRBJ2-7	CSVEVDEGSMSYEQYF
TRBV9	TRBJ1-6	CASSVGTQHNSPLHF
TRBV20-1	TRBJ2-6	CSARARGYSGANVLTF
TRBV6-5	TRBJ2-7	CASSYGQGAMYEQYF
TRBV2	TRBJ1-4	CASSHRGSREKLFF
TRBV7-2	TRBJ1-2	CASSLAAASYGYTF
TRBV7-6	TRBJ2-7	CASSTQGVHEQYF
TRBV7-6	TRBJ1-1	CASSTSGNMNTEAFF
TRBV11-3	TRBJ2-6	CASSLGVGANVLTF
TRBV10-3	TRBJ1-1	CASSEDAWTEAFF
TRBV7-6	TRBJ1-5	CASSHAGLWGNQPQHF
TRBV25-1	TRBJ2-5	CASSEFATQETQYF
TRBV2	TRBJ1-4	CASSEVGRQGNEKLFF
TRBV20-1	TRBJ1-1	CSASLTEAFF
TRBV9	TRBJ1-1	CASSAPGGGNTEAFF
TRBV7-9	TRBJ1-4	CASSGVLGTNEKLFF
TRBV2	TRBJ2-5	CASSEIAGGGETQYF
TRBV5-1	TRBJ2-7	CASSFAGVLDEQYF
TRBV20-1	TRBJ2-2	CSARPGLAGAGELFF
TRBV25-1	TRBJ1-5	CASLPYLPSGTGHQPQHF
TRBV7-2	TRBJ2-5	CASSQNRGWETQYF
TRBV24-1	TRBJ1-5	CATSAPAGTVSNQPQHF
TRBV7-3	TRBJ1-1	CASSPGQGRNTEAFF
TRBV10-3	TRBJ1-5	CASRIQGGNQPQHF
TRBV29-1	TRBJ2-7	CSVLSRGSAGEQYF
TRBV29-1	TRBJ2-7	CSVVEWTQYEQYF
TRBV10-1	TRBJ1-1	CASSEGIAEAFF
TRBV2	TRBJ2-7	CASSTGVKPYEQYF
TRBV20-1	TRBJ1-2	CSARGGRRHLYGYTF
TRBV24-1	TRBJ2-5	CATSDSGASETQYF
TRBV25-1	TRBJ1-6	CASSLYPGEYNSPLHF
TRBV10-3	TRBJ1-2	CAISRERGRDNYGYTF
TRBV24-1	TRBJ2-2	CATSDLAETGTGELFF
TRBV20-1	TRBJ1-3	CSATGQLGNTIYF
TRBV6-6	TRBJ2-7	CASSYGAENYEQYF
TRBV5-1	TRBJ2-5	CASTYLDGQETQYF
TRBV10-2	TRBJ2-7	CASSYASGSNEQYF
TRBV6-1	TRBJ2-2	CASSPIAGVAGELFF
TRBV7-2	TRBJ2-7	CASSRSSGNNEQYF
TRBV5-1	TRBJ2-7	CASSLTFVGSYEQYF
TRBV19	TRBJ1-6	CAWTGRGNSPLHF